This T cell receptor (beta chain) was profiled in a study of Ad26.COV2.S vaccination and SARS-CoV-2 variants. Profiling relied on immunoSEQ multiplex PCR, and the TCRdb table lists in-frame clones only, not all of them. The table shows 43,000 or so clones, with 83% occurring only once. The germline V and J ends were trimmed by 1 base and 6 bases, with 10 bases remaining between them. The germline gives CDR1 SGHAT, CDR2 FQNNGV. The CDR3 is made up of 14 amino acids. Turning to this clone: What it binds is not known.

Study observations and caveats: Vaccine recipients showed a spike-specific TCR breadth that was higher than in placebo recipients. The study found similar non-spike TCR breadth in vaccine and placebo recipients. Using TCR breadth and depth analyses may have led to underestimated total T cell responses. Following vaccination, spike-specific CD8+ and CD4+ T cell responses reportedly exhibited substantial breadth.

The chain recombines TRBV11-2 with TRBJ2-4, with D perhaps TRBD1 or TRBD2 (6 bases each). The TCR comes from a human donor who had recovered from COVID-19. Sample: peripheral blood, taken after recovery from COVID-19. The CDR3 is CASSLAGAGNIQYF. In DNA, the CDR3 is TGTGCCAGCAGCTTAGCGGGGGCAGGAAACATTCAGTACTTC.